This TCR beta chain is drawn from a study of radiotherapy plus CTLA-4 blockade in lung cancer. The study, taken as a whole, reports: According to reports, early shifts in blood T cell clones, alongside interferon-beta, forecast response most accurately. Some TCR clones had been derived from tumors. These clones expanded in peripheral blood after radiotherapy plus ipilimumab.

Profiling relied on immunoSEQ multiplex PCR, and the TCRdb table lists in-frame clones only, not all of them. The table has roughly 100,000 clones, about 84% seen once; the top ten hold 2% to 2.5%. For this clone: What it recognizes is unknown.

The material sequenced was peripheral blood, taken from a patient treated with radiotherapy plus ipilimumab. This clonotype originated in a human donor with non-small cell lung cancer that progressed on radiotherapy plus ipilimumab. Some clones in this sample may be carry-over from other donors' samples.

Written as DNA, the CDR3 is TGTGCCAGCAGGGGAAGGTTAGGGGGACGACCTGAAGCTTTCTTT. It is translated as CASRGRLGGRPEAFF. The chain carries TRBV28 and TRBJ1-1, with D maybe TRBD1 (6 bases). Germline values: CDR1 MDHEN, CDR2 SYDVKM. The CDR3 extends over 15 amino acids. V lost 6 bases, J lost 6 bases, and 20 bases lay in between.